One and the same sample provided the 4 T cell receptor beta chains below, sequenced in a study of CD8 T cells in Susac syndrome. Random hexamers served to reverse transcribe about 0.5 to 1 ug RNA. TCRdb recomputed calls from the immunoSEQ multiplex PCR reads with MiXCR, one row per CDR3 protein. There are around 56,000 distinct CDR3 sequences in the sample; around 90% occur only once, and 0.15% to 0.2% lies in the top ten. The sequenced sample was CD8+ T cells from PBMCs. These receptors all stem from a human donor in good health.

This chain joins TRBV4-3 and TRBJ2-2; 12 nucleotides agree with TRBD2. The CDR3 contains 20 residues. Losses at the gene ends were 0 bases for V and 6 bases for J; bases not matched to a gene: 14. Per the germline V gene, CDR1 is LGHNA and CDR2 is YSLEER. The CDR3 protein is CASSQELTSGGDRTAGELFF. For the CDR3, the DNA is TGCGCCAGCAGCCAAGAGTTGACTAGCGGGGGTGATCGGACGGCCGGGGAGCTGTTTTTT.

This chain joins TRBV5-1 and TRBJ2-1; no reliable D call. CDR3 length equals 14 residues. The germline CDR1 and CDR2 sequences are SGHRS and YFSETQ. V was clipped by 7 bases and J by 6 bases, with 17 bases between them. CDR3 bases: TGCGCCAGCTCCCCCCACCGCGCAGTCAATGAGCAGTTCTTC. Encoded protein: CASSPHRAVNEQFF.

This chain joins TRBV12-5 and TRBJ1-5; perhaps TRBD1 as D (5 bases). Germline loops: CDR1 LGHNT, CDR2 FRNRAP. There are 16 residues in the CDR3. The V end was cut by 7 bases, the J end by 2 bases, with 18 bases between. The CDR3 loop reads CASAGDRDGRNQPQHF. In DNA form, the CDR3 reads TGTGCTAGTGCCGGGGACCGGGACGGACGCAATCAGCCCCAGCATTTT.

V is TRBV9 and J is TRBJ1-2; D is undetermined. Germline CDR1 reads SGDLS; CDR2 reads YYNGEE. The CDR3 length is 15 residues. Trimming left V 1 base short and J 1 base short, with 11 bases between. The CDR3 here is CASSVIGTINYGYTF. The CDR3 DNA is TGTGCCAGCAGCGTAATCGGCACCATTAACTATGGCTACACCTTC.